The clone carrying this TCR beta chain was counted between two and nine times. Using immunoSEQ multiplex PCR, the repertoire was profiled, and TCRdb retains in-frame clones only, with some absent. Of hundreds of thousands of clones listed, about 88% are singletons. This sample was included in a study of blood T cell repertoires in COVID-19. This TCR derives from a woman aged 55-75 years in a cohort exposed to, infected with or recovered from COVID-19 (not recorded which). The sample comprised PBMCs or T cells enriched from blood (not recorded which).

Here the CDR3 reads CSANGPPEAFF. The CDR3 DNA follows: TGCAGTGCAAACGGTCCCCCTGAAGCTTTCTTT. V is TRBV20-1 and J is TRBJ1-1, with D uncertain. Trimming removed 6 bases at V and 6 bases at J, with 11 bases between. Germline loops: CDR1 DFQATT, CDR2 SNEGSKA (reference sequence). The length of the CDR3 is 11 residues.